A single sample is the source of the 27 T cell receptor beta chains below, sequenced in a study of regulatory T cells in long-lasting Graves disease. Time point: persistent/refractory GD, antithyroid drugs over 5 years with positive TRAb. There was RNA extracted from PBMCs, and the TCR library was made from it. CDR3-region Arm-PCR and iRepertoire HTBI primers produced the TCR beta libraries. TCRdb fed the multiplex PCR reads into MiXCR, producing one record per CDR3 protein. The sample has approximately 470,000 distinct CDR3 sequences, around 21% seen once; the top ten hold under 9%. The sequencing here drew on peripheral blood mononuclear cells (PBMCs), taken when the disease was refractory, from a patient treated with antithyroid drugs. The source of these receptors is a female donor with Graves disease.

V and J are TRBV10-1 and TRBJ1-1; D is unresolved. The CDR3 loop spans 13 amino acids. V was shortened by 3 bases and J by 0 bases, with 5 bases between the two germline ends. Germline CDR1 and CDR2: WNHNN and SYGVQD (reference sequence). The DNA for the CDR3 is TGCGCCAGCAGTGAACGGCTGAACACTGAAGCTTTCTTT. Amino acids: CASSERLNTEAFF.

V and J are TRBV10-3 and TRBJ1-5; the D is unclear. The CDR3 is made up of 14 amino acids. Trimming took off 0 bases at V and 6 bases at J, with 9 bases between the two ends. Germline V gene sequence: CDR1 ENHRY, CDR2 SYGVKD. The CDR3 sequence is CAISESQNTQPQHF. CDR3 in DNA: TGTGCCATCAGTGAGTCACAGAATACTCAGCCCCAGCATTTT.

This clonotype showed up many times. The chain is built from TRBV7-2 and TRBJ2-7; possibly TRBD1 or TRBD2 for D (5 bases each). Germline CDR1 and CDR2: SGHTA and FQGNSA. This CDR3 is 14 amino acids long. V was pared by 1 base and J by 2 bases, with 9 bases between. In DNA form, the CDR3 reads TGTGCCAGCAGCTTAGGAGGGACCCCCTACGAGCAGTACTTC. Translation: CASSLGGTPYEQYF.

There are many counts of this clonotype. This chain links TRBV12-3 or TRBV12-4 with TRBJ2-2; a weak D match, TRBD1 (5 bases). V was trimmed by 8 bases and J by 4 bases, leaving 14 bases between them. The CDR3 length is 14 residues. The DNA for the CDR3 is TGTGCCAGCGCCGTAGGGGTAGGCACCGGGGAGCTGTTTTTT. Its translation is CASAVGVGTGELFF.

This clonotype was seen many times. The CDR3 is CASGLWPFVETQYF. In nucleotides, the CDR3 is TGTGCTAGTGGTTTGTGGCCTTTTGTAGAGACCCAGTACTTC. This chain joins TRBV12-5 and TRBJ2-5; D remains unclear. The germline V and J ends were trimmed by 2 bases and 4 bases, with 11 bases remaining between them. The CDR3 is 14 amino acids. Per the germline V gene, CDR1 is LGHNT and CDR2 is FRNRAP.

The chain employs TRBV2 and TRBJ1-2; D is perhaps TRBD1 (6 bases). This CDR3 is 15 amino acids long. The germline V gene encodes CDR1 SNHLY and CDR2 FYNNEI. The V end was cut by 6 bases, the J end by 4 bases, with 18 bases between. The CDR3 spells CASSESTGTSYGYTF. DNA of the CDR3: TGTGCCAGCAGCGAATCAACCGGGACATCCTATGGCTACACCTTC.

This clonotype was counted only a few times. The V call is TRBV30, the J call TRBJ1-6; TRBD1 agrees at 8 bases. Losses at the gene ends were 6 bases for V and 14 bases for J; bases not matched to a gene: 6. The CDR3 length is 11 residues. Germline CDR1 is GTSNPN and CDR2 is SVGIG (reference sequence). CDR3 region: CACPQGASLHF. CDR3 DNA sequence: TGTGCCTGCCCGCAGGGGGCATCCCTCCACTTT.

Comment on this clonotype: The germline gene is not matched at one end of the junction; a read error may be the cause. This sequence joins TRBV25-1 and TRBJ1-4; D unresolved. From germline, CDR1 is MGHDK and CDR2 SYGVNS. The CDR3 runs to 14 residues. CDR3 protein: CANSGYNGNEKLFF. CDR3 bases: TGTGCCAACAGTGGATATAATGGTAATGAAAAACTGTTTTTT. The whole variable domain, remainder taken from reference TRBV25-1 and TRBJ1-4, is EADIYQTPRYLVIGTGKKITLECSQTMGHDKMYWYQQDPGMELHLIHYSYGVNSTEKGDLSSESTVSRIRTEHFPLTLESARPSHTSQYLCANSGYNGNEKLFFGSGTQLSVL.

For this clonotype: A read error may be the cause here, since a much bigger clone is one base away. The chain employs TRBV24-1 and TRBJ1-1; no clear D. Deletions cut 10 bases from V and 4 bases from J, with 15 bases between. The CDR3 is 13 amino acids. CDR1 and CDR2 from the germline V gene are KGHDR and SFDVKD. This chain's CDR3 is CATCAIRGTEAFF. The CDR3 DNA is TGTGCCACGTGTGCGATTCGGGGCACTGAAGCTTTCTTT.

The chain couples TRBV4-2 to TRBJ2-3, with D tentatively TRBD1 (6 bases). This CDR3 has 15 residues. V was clipped by 1 base and J by 3 bases, with 11 bases between them. Germline CDR1 LGHNA, CDR2 YNFKEQ. The CDR3 DNA is TGTGCCAGCAGCCAAGGGACAGCTACTACAGATACGCAGTATTTT. The encoded protein is CASSQGTATTDTQYF.

This clonotype occurred many times. The V gene is TRBV29-1, the J gene TRBJ1-1, with a tentative D call TRBD1 (5 bases). Germline CDR1 and CDR2: SQVTM and ANQGSEA. This CDR3 spans 13 amino acids. Trimming removed 6 bases at V and 1 base at J, with 12 bases between. The CDR3 DNA reads as TGCAGCGTCCATCAGGGAACGAACACTGAAGCTTTCTTT. Its translation is CSVHQGTNTEAFF.

This clonotype has just a few counts. This chain uses TRBV20-1 with TRBJ1-3; D remains unclear. The V end lost 0 bases, the J end lost 4 bases, and 10 bases lay between the germline ends. In germline, CDR1 is DFQATT, CDR2 SNEGSKA (reference sequence). There are 14 residues in the CDR3. This chain's CDR3 is CSARELGQGNTIYF. CDR3 bases: TGCAGTGCTAGAGAATTGGGTCAGGGAAACACCATATATTTT.

This clonotype was detected a few times. The chain recombines TRBV27 with TRBJ2-1, with TRBD2 identical over 9 bases. V trimming: 5 bases; J trimming: 3 bases; junction bases outside the gene matches: 8. The CDR3 sequence is 16 residues long. Germline CDR1 is MNHEY and CDR2 is SMNVEV (reference sequence). The DNA for the CDR3 is TGTGCCAGCAGTCCCTTAGCGGGAGTGGACTACAATGAGCAGTTCTTC. Residues: CASSPLAGVDYNEQFF.

The chain recombines TRBV6-4 with TRBJ1-5, with TRBD1 identical over 12 bases. V lost 5 bases, J lost 6 bases, and 5 bases stayed unmatched. The CDR3 has 15 amino acids. CDR1 MRHNA and CDR2 SNTAGT come from the germline V gene. The CDR3 DNA reads as TGTGCCAGCAGTATGGGACAGGGGGCAGGTCAGCCCCAGCATTTT. Translating it yields CASSMGQGAGQPQHF.

Only a few counts were recorded for this clonotype. J is TRBJ1-1 and V is TRBV30; 7 bases align to TRBD1. This CDR3 is 13 amino acids long. Unmatched junction bases numbered 9, after V lost 4 bases and J lost 7 bases. CDR1 GTSNPN and CDR2 SVGIG come from the germline V gene (reference sequence). The CDR3 coding sequence is TGTGCCTGGATCCCCAGGGGGTGGTTTGAAGCTTTCTTT. It yields the protein CAWIPRGWFEAFF. The entire variable domain, with the rest obtained from reference TRBV30 and TRBJ1-1, is as follows: SQTIHQWPATLVQPVGSPLSLECTVEGTSNPNLYWYRQAAGRGLQLLFYSVGIGQISSEVPQNLSASRPQDRQFILSSKKLLLSDSGFYLCAWIPRGWFEAFFGQGTRLTVV.

This clonotype has a count of ten or more. V usage is TRBV15 and J usage is TRBJ1-1; 7 nucleotides agree with TRBD1. V was pared by 5 bases and J by 0 bases, with 6 bases of the junction left unmatched. Germline-derived CDR1 and CDR2 are LNHNV and YYDKDF (reference sequence). The CDR3 runs to 15 residues. The CDR3 region has the DNA TGTGCCACCAGCCGCGGACAGGCAATGAACACTGAAGCTTTCTTT. The encoded protein is CATSRGQAMNTEAFF.

This clonotype came up a few times. CDR3 sequence reads: CASSRLAGNYNEQFF. Here the CDR3 DNA reads TGTGCCAGCAGCCGACTAGCGGGGAATTACAATGAGCAGTTCTTC. The V gene is TRBV12-3 or TRBV12-4, the J gene TRBJ2-1; 11 nucleotides agree with TRBD2. V shed 6 bases, J shed 4 bases, and the junction held 5 bases outside the gene matches. The CDR3 runs to 15 residues.

This clonotype came up many times. The V call is TRBV28, the J call TRBJ1-4; D ambiguous. The germline gives CDR1 MDHEN, CDR2 SYDVKM. This CDR3 has 14 residues. The V end was cut by 3 bases, the J end by 5 bases, with 10 bases between. The DNA for the CDR3 is TGTGCCAGCAGTTTCATTGCGAGAAATGAAAAACTGTTTTTT. It codes for CASSFIARNEKLFF.

This clonotype was seen more than once but under ten times. This chain joins TRBV27 and TRBJ2-7, with D perhaps TRBD2 (6 bases). Trimming pared 6 bases from V and 1 base from J, leaving 16 bases between. Germline V gives CDR1 MNHEY, CDR2 SMNVEV (reference sequence). The CDR3 covers 15 residues. CDR3 sequence: CASRAGGLASYEQYF. In DNA, the CDR3 is TGTGCCAGCAGGGCCGGAGGGCTAGCGTCCTACGAGCAGTACTTC.

This clonotype was counted a few times. The chain uses TRBV19 and TRBJ2-2; D might be TRBD1 (7 bases). CDR3 length equals 15 residues. V was clipped by 6 bases and J by 2 bases, with 13 bases between them. CDR1 is LNHDA, CDR2 SQIVND, per germline (reference sequence). The CDR3 sequence: CASRLQGGNTGELFF. The CDR3 DNA follows: TGTGCCAGTAGGTTGCAGGGGGGAAACACCGGGGAGCTGTTTTTT.

This clonotype was counted only a few times. This chain links TRBV20-1 with TRBJ1-2, with D perhaps TRBD1 (6 bases). The V gene's germline CDR1 is DFQATT and CDR2 SNEGSKA (reference sequence). Trimming took off 6 bases at V and 4 bases at J, with 9 bases between the two ends. CDR3 length equals 11 residues. CDR3 sequence: CSAPRGYGYTF. DNA of the CDR3: TGCAGTGCACCCAGGGGCTATGGCTACACCTTC.

V and J are TRBV14 and TRBJ2-2, with 8 nucleotides matching TRBD2. V lost 2 bases and J lost 2; bases outside the gene matches: 4. Germline V gene sequence: CDR1 SGHDN, CDR2 FVKESK. The CDR3 is 16 amino acids. The CDR3 loop reads CASSQRLARNTGELFF. The CDR3 DNA follows: TGTGCCAGCAGCCAAAGACTAGCGAGAAACACCGGGGAGCTGTTTTTT.

On this clonotype itself: A read error is possible here, since a much larger clone lies one base away. No conserved phenylalanine or tryptophan ends this CDR3, so it is likely a read error. The chain uses TRBV7-3 and TRBJ2-7, with 8 nucleotides matching TRBD1. The trim removed 6 bases at V and 8 bases at J, leaving 6 bases unmatched. The CDR3 runs 12 residues. Germline assignment: CDR1 SGHTA and CDR2 FQGTGA. CDR3 bases: TGTGCCAGCAGGACAGGGGTGCAGAAGCAGTACCTC. This sequence encodes CASRTGVQKQYL.

The gene calls are TRBV9 and TRBJ1-1; unclear D gene. CDR1 and CDR2 from the germline V gene are SGDLS and YYNGEE. Trimming removed 3 bases from V and 2 bases from J, with 17 bases in between. The CDR3 covers 16 residues. The CDR3 sequence is CASSARLGEGNTEAFF. The CDR3 bases are TGTGCCAGCAGCGCCCGGCTTGGAGAGGGAAACACTGAAGCTTTCTTT.

The V call is TRBV19, the J call TRBJ1-2; D uncertain. Germline CDR1 LNHDA, CDR2 SQIVND (reference sequence). V was shortened by 4 bases and J by 3 bases, with 21 bases between the two germline ends. This CDR3 comprises 17 residues. The CDR3 DNA reads as TGTGCCAGTAGTACCCTGGACGGAACTGGGGTTTACTATGGCTACACCTTC. This encodes CASSTLDGTGVYYGYTF.

The genes are TRBV4-3 and TRBJ1-2; D gene ambiguous. This CDR3 comprises 16 residues. Per germline, CDR1 LGHNA and CDR2 YSLEER. V shed 0 bases and J shed 5 bases, with 16 bases lying between them. CDR3 region: CASSQDRGSPTYGYTF. In DNA, the CDR3 is TGCGCCAGCAGCCAAGATAGAGGGTCGCCGACTTATGGCTACACCTTC.

The rearrangement uses TRBV3-1 and TRBJ2-1; TRBD2 might be the D (5 bases). V lost 2 bases and J 7 bases, leaving 6 bases between the germline ends. CDR1 and CDR2 (germline): LGHDT, YNNKEL (reference sequence). The length of the CDR3 is 12 residues. The CDR3 DNA reads as TGTGCCAGCAGCCAAATAGCGAATGAGCAGTTCTTC. It codes for CASSQIANEQFF.